One and the same sample provided the 22 T cell receptor beta chains below, sequenced in a study of blood T cells in healthy people across ages. A second PCR of 7 to 11 cycles used a sample-barcoded 5' primer and a J-beta primer mix. Using its own MiXCR run on the 5' RACE reads, TCRdb lists one record per CDR3 protein. The data show 1.5 million to 2 million distinct CDR3 sequences, roughly 28% seen once. Sequencing was carried out using blood. The source of these receptors is a woman in her twenties or thirties in good health.

The chain recombines TRBV29-1 with TRBJ2-7; 13 nucleotides agree with TRBD2. The CDR3 extends over 18 amino acids. Germline CDR1 is SQVTM and CDR2 is ANQGSEA. J was trimmed by 4 bases and V by 0 bases; bases with no gene match: 12. The CDR3 bases are TGCAGCGTTGAAGACACTAGCGGGAGGGACGGTTCGGGTTACGAGCAGTACTTC. The encoded protein is CSVEDTSGRDGSGYEQYF.

J is TRBJ2-1 and V is TRBV5-1; D gene ambiguous. The V end was cut by 1 base, the J end by 0 bases, with 8 bases between. Per germline, CDR1 SGHRS and CDR2 YFSETQ. The CDR3 runs to 15 residues. CDR3 coding DNA: TGCGCCAGCAGCTTGTTCCGGAGCTCCTACAATGAGCAGTTCTTC. It translates to CASSLFRSSYNEQFF.

The chain couples TRBV6-6 to TRBJ2-1; TRBD2 agrees at 8 bases. Germline trimming cut 6 bases from V and 1 base from J; bases unmatched to any gene: 8. Germline CDR1 reads MNHNY; CDR2 reads SVGAGI (reference sequence). The CDR3 extends over 16 amino acids. CDR3 DNA: TGTGCCAGCAGCGGGGGGGGGCAGCGGTCCTACAATGAGCAGTTCTTC. As protein: CASSGGGQRSYNEQFF.

This clonotype has only a few counts. The J gene is TRBJ2-6, the V gene TRBV6-5, with D unclear. CDR1 and CDR2 (germline): MNHEY, SVGAGI. V shed 2 bases and J shed 4 bases, with 18 bases lying between them. The CDR3 is 18 residues long. CDR3 DNA: TGTGCCAGCAGTTACATAGGACCCACAGTGATAGGGGCCAACGTCCTGACTTTC. Translated, it gives CASSYIGPTVIGANVLTF.

This clonotype occurred a few times. The rearrangement uses TRBV20-1 and TRBJ2-1; 7 nucleotides align to TRBD1. Per germline, CDR1 DFQATT and CDR2 SNEGSKA (reference sequence). The CDR3 loop spans 15 amino acids. V lost 8 bases to trimming and J lost 2 bases; unmatched junction nucleotides: 12. CDR3 coding DNA: TGCAGTTTCCTTCCAGACAGGGACGCCTACAATGAGCAGTTCTTC. It is translated as CSFLPDRDAYNEQFF.

This clonotype was observed once. This chain connects TRBV20-1 to TRBJ1-6; D call uncertain. V was trimmed by 1 base and J by 2 bases, leaving 12 bases between them. Germline V gives CDR1 DFQATT, CDR2 SNEGSKA (reference sequence). The CDR3 runs 16 residues. The CDR3 is CSARAPDRAYNSPLHF. The CDR3 nucleotides read TGCAGTGCTAGAGCTCCCGACCGGGCCTATAATTCACCCCTCCACTTT.

This clonotype was seen more than once but under ten times. A clone one base away is much larger, so this may be a read error. This rearrangement joins TRBV24-1 to TRBJ2-5; 7 nucleotides line up with TRBD2. With the DNA end fitting TRBJ2-1 better, the J assignment may be wrong. There are 18 residues in the CDR3. Per germline, CDR1 KGHDR and CDR2 SFDVKD. The CDR3 DNA is TGTGCCACCAGTGATTTGTATGGTTCTGCGGGAGAGCAAGAGACCCAGTTCTTC. Translating it yields CATSDLYGSAGEQETQFF.

This clonotype was detected ten times or more. The chain combines TRBV28 with TRBJ1-2; D is unresolved. This CDR3 is 14 amino acids long. V lost 8 bases to trimming and J lost 2 bases, with 15 bases between them. CDR1 and CDR2 (germline): MDHEN, SYDVKM. The CDR3: CASCIPLMNYGYTF. CDR3 sequence (DNA): TGTGCCAGCTGTATACCGCTGATGAACTATGGCTACACCTTC.

This clonotype was picked up a small number of times. The J gene is TRBJ1-5, the V gene TRBV20-1, with D possibly TRBD1 on 6 matching bases. Trimming took 6 bases from V and 2 from J, leaving 14 bases between them. The CDR3 runs to 14 residues. Germline V CDR1 and CDR2: DFQATT, SNEGSKA (reference sequence). The CDR3 DNA reads as TGCAGTGCCAAGCCAGGGGCCGGCAATCAGCCCCAGCATTTT. This codes for CSAKPGAGNQPQHF.

In its sample, this clonotype was seen a few times. This chain links TRBV5-5 with TRBJ2-5, with 10 bases identical to TRBD2. Germline V gene sequence: CDR1 SGHKS, CDR2 YYEKEE (reference sequence). This CDR3 region has 16 residues. Unmatched junction bases numbered 7, after V lost 0 bases and J lost 5 bases. CDR3 region: CASSLGGSGGRETQYF. CDR3 nucleotide sequence: TGTGCCAGCAGCTTGGGAGGTAGCGGGGGGAGGGAGACCCAGTACTTC. Full variable domain (missing parts from reference TRBV5-5 and TRBJ2-5): DAGVTQSPTHLIKTRGQQVTLRCSPISGHKSVSWYQQVLGQGPQFIFQYYEKEERGRGNFPDRFSARQFPNYSSELNVNALLLGDSALYLCASSLGGSGGRETQYFGPGTRLLVL.

This clonotype has a count of ten or more. V and J are TRBV29-1 and TRBJ1-1; D gene ambiguous. Germline lookup yields CDR1 SQVTM and CDR2 ANQGSEA. This CDR3 contains 12 residues. V gave up 4 bases and J gave up 0 bases, with 6 bases separating them. This CDR3 is CSVGSMNTEAFF. As DNA, the CDR3 is TGCAGCGTTGGGAGCATGAACACTGAAGCTTTCTTT.

This chain connects TRBV5-1 to TRBJ1-1; 7 bases are shared with TRBD1. J was trimmed by 1 base and V by 4 bases; bases with no gene match: 10. The CDR3 totals 16 residues. CDR1 and CDR2 (germline): SGHRS, YFSETQ. This CDR3 reads CASSLGQHPQNTEAFF. The CDR3 DNA follows: TGCGCCAGCAGCCTGGGACAGCACCCCCAGAACACTGAAGCTTTCTTT.

The chain employs TRBV20-1 and TRBJ2-3, with TRBD2 matching 11 bases. This CDR3 region has 15 residues. V dropped 5 bases and J dropped 0; count of bases not matched to a gene: 4. The V gene's germline CDR1 is DFQATT and CDR2 SNEGSKA (reference sequence). The CDR3 DNA is TGCAGTGCTGGACTAGCGGGTCTCAGCACAGATACGCAGTATTTT. This encodes CSAGLAGLSTDTQYF.

As for this clonotype: At one end, the junction sequence differs from germline, possibly due to a read error. The chain uses TRBV7-2 and TRBJ2-3; 7 bases align to TRBD1. This CDR3 contains 19 residues. Germline CDR1 is SGHTA and CDR2 is FQGNSA. The CDR3: CAGSLEGASSVPSTDTQYF. In nucleotides, the CDR3 is TGTGCCGGCAGCTTAGAGGGGGCTTCGTCCGTCCCTAGCACAGATACGCAGTATTTT.

This clonotype has at least ten counts. The chain joins TRBV28 to TRBJ2-7; 7 nucleotides align to TRBD1. The length of the CDR3 is 14 residues. CDR1 and CDR2 from the germline V gene are MDHEN and SYDVKM. V dropped 9 bases and J dropped 5; count of bases not matched to a gene: 13. The CDR3 loop reads CASGAGTVKNEQYF. The CDR3 DNA sequence: TGTGCCAGTGGGGCCGGGACAGTTAAAAACGAGCAGTACTTC.

V is TRBV10-3 and J is TRBJ1-6; no firm D call. CDR3 length: 12 residues. Trimming stripped 4 bases from V and 7 bases from J, with 5 bases between. Per the germline V gene, CDR1 is ENHRY and CDR2 is SYGVKD. The CDR3 coding sequence is TGTGCCATCAGTGCAAACAATTCACCCCTCCACTTT. The encoded protein is CAISANNSPLHF.

This clonotype has a handful of counts. The V gene is TRBV5-5, the J gene TRBJ2-5; D is unresolved. The CDR3 consists of 16 residues. V gave up 5 bases and J gave up 0 bases, with 17 bases separating them. Germline V lookup: CDR1 SGHKS, CDR2 YYEKEE (reference sequence). The CDR3 region is CASSPNPAENQETQYF. The CDR3 DNA is TGTGCCAGCAGTCCTAACCCGGCGGAAAACCAAGAGACCCAGTACTTC.

In its sample, this clonotype was seen a few times. V and J are TRBV5-1 and TRBJ2-7, with 9 bases matching TRBD2. Germline CDR1 reads SGHRS; CDR2 reads YFSETQ. The CDR3 extends over 15 amino acids. J was trimmed by 2 bases and V by 4 bases; bases with no gene match: 7. The CDR3 nucleotides read TGCGCCAGCAGCGGGGGGGGACTAGCTCCCTACGAGCAGTACTTC. Amino acid sequence: CASSGGGLAPYEQYF.

In the case of this clonotype: At one end the junction does not follow the germline gene, possibly because of a read error. The V call is TRBV5-1, the J call TRBJ2-7, with TRBD1 as a possible D gene (6 bases). Germline values: CDR1 SGHRS, CDR2 YFSETQ. The CDR3 extends over 16 amino acids. The CDR3 is CASSSSPAGVSCEQYF. In DNA form, the CDR3 reads TGCGCCAGCAGCTCTTCCCCCGCAGGGGTCTCCTGCGAGCAGTACTTC.

Only a few counts were recorded for this clonotype. A much larger clone differs from this one at a single base, so this may be a read error. The chain joins TRBV6-5 to TRBJ2-1; TRBD2 agrees at 8 bases. This CDR3 region has 15 residues. The V gene's germline CDR1 is MNHEY and CDR2 SVGAGI. CDR3 sequence reads: CASSRTSGVYSEQFF. CDR3 DNA sequence: TGTGCCAGCAGCCGAACTAGCGGAGTTTACAGTGAGCAGTTCTTC.

This chain joins TRBV5-1 and TRBJ2-6, with D unresolved. The V end was cut by 5 bases, the J end by 6 bases, with 9 bases between. CDR1 SGHRS and CDR2 YFSETQ come from the germline V gene. This CDR3 region has 13 residues. CDR3: CASRPGSANVLTF. As DNA, the CDR3 is TGCGCCAGCAGACCCGGCTCGGCCAACGTCCTGACTTTC.

Comment on this clonotype: A single base separates this from a much larger clone, so it may be a read error. The V and J genes are TRBV10-3 and TRBJ2-1; perhaps TRBD1 as D (6 bases). The DNA end lines up better with TRBJ2-7; the J call may be wrong. CDR1 is ENHRY and CDR2 is SYGVKD in the germline V gene. The CDR3 is made up of 14 amino acids. This CDR3 is CAISSPGQYNEQYF. In DNA, the CDR3 is TGTGCCATCAGTAGTCCCGGACAGTACAATGAGCAGTACTTC.